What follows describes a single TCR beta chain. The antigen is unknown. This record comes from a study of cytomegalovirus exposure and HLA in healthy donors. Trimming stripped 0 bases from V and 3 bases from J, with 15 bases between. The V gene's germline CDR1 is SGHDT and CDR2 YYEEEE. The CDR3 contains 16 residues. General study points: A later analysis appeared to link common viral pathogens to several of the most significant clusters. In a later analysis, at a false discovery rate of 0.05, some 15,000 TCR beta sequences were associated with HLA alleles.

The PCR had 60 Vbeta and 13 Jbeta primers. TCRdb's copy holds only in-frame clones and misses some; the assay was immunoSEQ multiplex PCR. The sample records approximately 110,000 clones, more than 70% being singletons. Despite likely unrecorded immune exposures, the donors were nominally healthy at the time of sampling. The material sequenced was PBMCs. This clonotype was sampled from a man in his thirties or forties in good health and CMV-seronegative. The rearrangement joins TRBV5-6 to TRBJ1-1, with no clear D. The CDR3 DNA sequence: TGTGCCAGCAGCTTGGCCGTCCCTGGAGATGACACTGAAGCTTTCTTT. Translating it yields CASSLAVPGDDTEAFF.